This entry is about one T cell receptor (beta chain). The V gene's germline CDR1 is MNHNS and CDR2 SASEGT. The CDR3 extends over 14 amino acids. V was shortened by 2 bases and J by 4 bases, with 8 bases between the two germline ends. In the study's own analysis: From reference gene primer amplification, estimates of nucleated cell counts were derived. Sequencing used immunoSEQ multiplex PCR; TCRdb keeps in-frame clones, though not all of them. The V and J calls and clone size are taken from that table; D and trimming were inferred from the DNA. The sample lists under 200,000 clones; about 86% were seen once. This entry comes from a study of blood T cell repertoires in COVID-19.

The specimen sequenced was peripheral blood. The V call is TRBV6-1, the J call TRBJ2-2; D might be TRBD1 (6 bases). The sequence was obtained from a woman in her 70s with acute or convalescent COVID-19. CDR3 residues: CASSETGPTGELFF. The DNA for the CDR3 is TGTGCCAGCAGTGAAACAGGGCCCACCGGGGAGCTGTTTTTT.